This T cell receptor (beta chain) derives from a study of beta chain features in type 1 diabetes. V lost 0 bases, J lost 3 bases, and 4 bases stayed unmatched. Per germline, CDR1 SGHRS and CDR2 YFSETQ. The CDR3 runs 17 residues. Reverse transcription of all isolated RNA meant that expressed TCRB transcripts were sequenced. Only in-frame clones appear in the TCRdb table, and some are missing; sequencing was by immunoSEQ multiplex PCR. The sample includes around 330,000 clones, about 11% seen only once; the top ten take more than 0.015%. The sequenced material came from naive CD4+ T cells from blood. This clonotype originated in a woman aged 25-40 years in good health. V usage is TRBV5-1 and J usage is TRBJ2-1, with 12 bases that match TRBD2. The CDR3 region has the DNA TGCGCCAGCAGCTTGGCCTTACTAGCGGGAGGCTACAATGAGCAGTTCTTC. Translating it yields CASSLALLAGGYNEQFF.